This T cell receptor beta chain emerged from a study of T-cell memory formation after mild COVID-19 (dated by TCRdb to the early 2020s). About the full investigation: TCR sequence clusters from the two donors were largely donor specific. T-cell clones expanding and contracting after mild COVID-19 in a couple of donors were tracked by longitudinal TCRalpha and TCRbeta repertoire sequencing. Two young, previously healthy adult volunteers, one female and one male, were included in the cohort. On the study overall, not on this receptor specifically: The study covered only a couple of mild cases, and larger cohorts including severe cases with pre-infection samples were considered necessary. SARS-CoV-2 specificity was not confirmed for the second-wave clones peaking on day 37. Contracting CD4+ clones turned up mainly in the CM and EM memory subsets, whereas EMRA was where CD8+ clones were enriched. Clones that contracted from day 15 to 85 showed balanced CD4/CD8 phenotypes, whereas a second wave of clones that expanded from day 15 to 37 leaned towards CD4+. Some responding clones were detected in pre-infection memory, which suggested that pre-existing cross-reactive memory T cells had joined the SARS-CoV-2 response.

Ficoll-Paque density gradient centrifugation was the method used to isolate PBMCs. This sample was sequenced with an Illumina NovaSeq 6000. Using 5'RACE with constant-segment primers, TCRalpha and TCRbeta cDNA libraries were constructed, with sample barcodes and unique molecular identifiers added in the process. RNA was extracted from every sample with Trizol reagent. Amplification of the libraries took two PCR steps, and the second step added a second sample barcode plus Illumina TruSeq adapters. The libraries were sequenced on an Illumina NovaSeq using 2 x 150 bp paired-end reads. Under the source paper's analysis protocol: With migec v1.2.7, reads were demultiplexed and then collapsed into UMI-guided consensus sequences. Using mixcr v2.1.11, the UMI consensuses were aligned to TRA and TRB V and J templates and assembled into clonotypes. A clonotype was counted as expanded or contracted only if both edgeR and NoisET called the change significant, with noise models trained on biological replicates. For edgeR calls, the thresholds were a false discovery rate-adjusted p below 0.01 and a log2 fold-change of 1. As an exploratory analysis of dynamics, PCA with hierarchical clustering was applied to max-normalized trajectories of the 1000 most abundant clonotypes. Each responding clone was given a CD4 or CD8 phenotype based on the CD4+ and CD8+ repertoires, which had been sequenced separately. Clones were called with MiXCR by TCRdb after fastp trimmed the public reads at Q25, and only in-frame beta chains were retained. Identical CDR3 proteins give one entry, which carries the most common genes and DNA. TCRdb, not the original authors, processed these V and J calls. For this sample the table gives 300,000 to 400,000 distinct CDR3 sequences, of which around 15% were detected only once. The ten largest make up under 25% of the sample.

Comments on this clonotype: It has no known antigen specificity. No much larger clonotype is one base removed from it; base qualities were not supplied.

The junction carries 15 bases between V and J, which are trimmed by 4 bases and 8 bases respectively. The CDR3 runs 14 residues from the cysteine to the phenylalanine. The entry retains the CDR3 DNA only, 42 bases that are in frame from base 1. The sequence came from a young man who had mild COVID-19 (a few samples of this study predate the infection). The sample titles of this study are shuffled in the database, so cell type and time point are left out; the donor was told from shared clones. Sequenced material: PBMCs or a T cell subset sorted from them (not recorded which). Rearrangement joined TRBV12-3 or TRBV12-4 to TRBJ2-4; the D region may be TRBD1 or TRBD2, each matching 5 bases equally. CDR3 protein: CASSWTGPGDIQYF. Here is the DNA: TGTGCCAGCAGTTGGACGGGACCTGGAGACATTCAGTACTTC.